This T cell receptor (beta chain) was sequenced for a study of T cells after yellow fever vaccination. Study-wide results and limits: Abundant clonotypes from the bulk population could contaminate FACS-sorted repertoires.

For this clonotype: Its antigen is not identified.

TCRdb recomputed calls from the 5' RACE reads with MiXCR, one row per CDR3 protein. The table has hundreds of thousands of distinct CDR3 sequences, 8.5% to 9% seen once. The CDR3 sequence is 14 residues long. Germline CDR1 reads SQVTM; CDR2 reads ANQGSEA. J gave up 8 bases and V 4 bases, and 10 bases lay outside the gene matches. This receptor was identified in a man aged 18 to 30 who received the YFV17D yellow fever vaccine. This specimen consisted of PBMCs, obtained on the day of the first yellow fever vaccination. This chain joins TRBV29-1 and TRBJ1-4; TRBD1 agrees at 7 bases. CDR3 residues: CSVVEQGIEEKLFF. The CDR3 coding sequence is TGCAGCGTTGTGGAACAGGGGATAGAGGAAAAACTGTTTTTT.